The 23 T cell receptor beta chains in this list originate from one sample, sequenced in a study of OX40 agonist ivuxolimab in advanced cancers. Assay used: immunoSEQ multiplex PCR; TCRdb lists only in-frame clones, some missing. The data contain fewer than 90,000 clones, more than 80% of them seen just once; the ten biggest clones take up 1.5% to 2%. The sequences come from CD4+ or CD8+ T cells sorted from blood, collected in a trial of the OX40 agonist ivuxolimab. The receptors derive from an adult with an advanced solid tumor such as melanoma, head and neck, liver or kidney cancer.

CDR3 DNA sequence: TGCGCCAGCAGCCAAGGTTCACAGGGGCGGAAGGTCACTGAAGCTTTCTTT. This translates into CASSQGSQGRKVTEAFF. This chain joins TRBV4-1 and TRBJ1-1; 7 positions agree with TRBD1. The V gene's germline CDR1 is MGHRA and CDR2 YSYEKL. The CDR3 runs 17 residues. Unmatched junction bases numbered 12, after V lost 1 base and J lost 4 bases.

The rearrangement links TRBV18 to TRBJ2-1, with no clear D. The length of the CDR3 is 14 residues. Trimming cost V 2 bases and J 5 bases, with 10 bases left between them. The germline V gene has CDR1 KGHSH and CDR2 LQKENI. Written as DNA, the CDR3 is TGTGCCAGCTCACCATCGTTAGGGAACAATGAGCAGTTCTTC. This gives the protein CASSPSLGNNEQFF.

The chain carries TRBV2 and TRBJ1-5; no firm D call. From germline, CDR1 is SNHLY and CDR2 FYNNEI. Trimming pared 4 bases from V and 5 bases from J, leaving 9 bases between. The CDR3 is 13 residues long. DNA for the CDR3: TGTGCCAGCAGTGGTGACGGGGATCAGCCCCAGCATTTT. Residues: CASSGDGDQPQHF.

Here the CDR3 reads CASSLFGSTDTQYF. The CDR3 bases are TGTGCCAGCAGCTTATTTGGGTCCACAGATACGCAGTATTTT. The chain recombines TRBV7-9 with TRBJ2-3, with unresolved D. V was shortened by 2 bases and J by 2 bases, with 8 bases between the two germline ends. Germline CDR1 reads SEHNR; CDR2 reads FQNEAQ (reference sequence). CDR3 size: 14 residues.

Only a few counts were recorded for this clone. The chain's CDR3 is CASRRGTSGSETQYF. The CDR3 DNA is TGTGCCAGCAGAAGAGGGACTAGCGGGAGCGAGACCCAGTACTTC. The chain links TRBV2 to TRBJ2-5; 14 bases fit TRBD2. V lost 6 bases, J lost 5 bases, and 5 bases stayed unmatched. The germline V gene encodes CDR1 SNHLY and CDR2 FYNNEI. The CDR3 sequence is 15 residues long.

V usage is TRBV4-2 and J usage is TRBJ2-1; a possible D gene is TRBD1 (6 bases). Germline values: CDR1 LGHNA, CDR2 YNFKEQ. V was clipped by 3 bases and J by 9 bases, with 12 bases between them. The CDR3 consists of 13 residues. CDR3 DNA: TGTGCCAGCAGCCACCCACAGGGTGCTGAGCAGTTCTTC. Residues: CASSHPQGAEQFF.

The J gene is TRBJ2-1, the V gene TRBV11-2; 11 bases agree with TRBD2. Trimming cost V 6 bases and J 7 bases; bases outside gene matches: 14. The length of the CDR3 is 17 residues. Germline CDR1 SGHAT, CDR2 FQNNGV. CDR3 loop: CASSRSAASGRRNEQFF. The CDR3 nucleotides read TGTGCCAGCAGTCGCAGTGCTGCTAGCGGGAGGCGGAATGAGCAGTTCTTC.

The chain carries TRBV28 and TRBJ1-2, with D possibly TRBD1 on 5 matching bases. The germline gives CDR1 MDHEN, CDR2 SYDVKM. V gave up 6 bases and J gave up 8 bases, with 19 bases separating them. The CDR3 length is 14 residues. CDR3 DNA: TGTGCCAGCAGACGGGGACTACTCGCTACGGGCTACACCTTC. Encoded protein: CASRRGLLATGYTF.

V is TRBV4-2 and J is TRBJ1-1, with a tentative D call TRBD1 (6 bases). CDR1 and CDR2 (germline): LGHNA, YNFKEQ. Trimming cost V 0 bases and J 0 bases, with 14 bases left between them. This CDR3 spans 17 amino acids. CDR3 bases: TGTGCCAGCAGCCAAGAACAGTCGAGGACAGTGAACACTGAAGCTTTCTTT. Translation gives CASSQEQSRTVNTEAFF.

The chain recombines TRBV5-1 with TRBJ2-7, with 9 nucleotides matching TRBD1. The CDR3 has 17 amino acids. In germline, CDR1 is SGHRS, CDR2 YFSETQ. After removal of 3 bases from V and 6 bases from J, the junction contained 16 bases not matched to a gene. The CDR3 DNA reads TGCGCCAGCAGCTGGGCTTCAACCGGGACAGGGCAGGTCGAGCAGTACTTC. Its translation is CASSWASTGTGQVEQYF.

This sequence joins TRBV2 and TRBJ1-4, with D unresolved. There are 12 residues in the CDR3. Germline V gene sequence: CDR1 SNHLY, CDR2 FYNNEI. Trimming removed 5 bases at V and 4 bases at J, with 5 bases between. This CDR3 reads CASSYNNEKLFF. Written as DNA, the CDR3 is TGTGCCAGCAGTTATAATAATGAAAAACTGTTTTTT.

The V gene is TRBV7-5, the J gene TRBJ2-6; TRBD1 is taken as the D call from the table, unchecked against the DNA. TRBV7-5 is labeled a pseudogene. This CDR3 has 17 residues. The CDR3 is CARSLLGAHVGANVLTF. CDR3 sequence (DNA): TGTGCCAGAAGCTTATTGGGGGCGCATGTTGGGGCCAACGTCCTGACTTTC.

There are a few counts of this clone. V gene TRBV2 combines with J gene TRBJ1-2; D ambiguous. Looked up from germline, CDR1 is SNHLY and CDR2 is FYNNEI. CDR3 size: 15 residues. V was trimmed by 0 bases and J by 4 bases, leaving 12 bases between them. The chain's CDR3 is CASSEAGPKGYGYTF. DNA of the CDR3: TGTGCCAGCAGTGAAGCGGGCCCCAAGGGCTATGGCTACACCTTC.

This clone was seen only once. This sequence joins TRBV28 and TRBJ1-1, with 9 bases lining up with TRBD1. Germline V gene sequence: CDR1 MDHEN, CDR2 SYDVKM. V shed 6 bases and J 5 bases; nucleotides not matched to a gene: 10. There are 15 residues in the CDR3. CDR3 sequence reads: CASSEKGTGRTEAFF. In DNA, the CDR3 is TGTGCCAGCAGCGAGAAAGGGACAGGGCGGACTGAAGCTTTCTTT.

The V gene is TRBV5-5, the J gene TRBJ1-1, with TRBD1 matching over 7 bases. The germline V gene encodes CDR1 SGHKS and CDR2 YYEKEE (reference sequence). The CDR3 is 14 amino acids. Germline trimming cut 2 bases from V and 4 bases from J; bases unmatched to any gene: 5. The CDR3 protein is CASSFGQVVTEAFF. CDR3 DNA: TGTGCCAGCAGCTTCGGACAGGTCGTCACTGAAGCTTTCTTT.

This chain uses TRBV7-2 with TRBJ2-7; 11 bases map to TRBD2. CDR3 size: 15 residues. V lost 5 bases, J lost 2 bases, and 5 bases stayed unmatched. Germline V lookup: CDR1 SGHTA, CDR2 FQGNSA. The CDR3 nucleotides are TGTGCCAGCAGCGGGACTAGCGGCTCTCCCTACGAGCAGTACTTC. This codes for CASSGTSGSPYEQYF.

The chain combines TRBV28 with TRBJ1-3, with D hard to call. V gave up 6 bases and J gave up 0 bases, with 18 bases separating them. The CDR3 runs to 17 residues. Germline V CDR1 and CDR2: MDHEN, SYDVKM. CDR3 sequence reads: CASRTHQAVSSGNTIYF. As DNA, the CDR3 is TGTGCCAGCAGGACTCATCAGGCGGTCAGCTCTGGAAACACCATATATTTT. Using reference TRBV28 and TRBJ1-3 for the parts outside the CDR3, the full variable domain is DVKVTQSSRYLVKRTGEKVFLECVQDMDHENMFWYRQDPGLGLRLIYFSYDVKMKEKGDIPEGYSVSREKKERFSLILESASTNQTSMYLCASRTHQAVSSGNTIYFGEGSWLTVV.

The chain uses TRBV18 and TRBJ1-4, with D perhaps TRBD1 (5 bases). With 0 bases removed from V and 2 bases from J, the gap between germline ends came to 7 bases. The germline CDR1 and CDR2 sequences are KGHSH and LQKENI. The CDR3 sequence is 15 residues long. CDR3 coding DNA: TGTGCCAGCTCACCACCCGGGGGGACTAATGAAAAACTGTTTTTT. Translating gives CASSPPGGTNEKLFF.

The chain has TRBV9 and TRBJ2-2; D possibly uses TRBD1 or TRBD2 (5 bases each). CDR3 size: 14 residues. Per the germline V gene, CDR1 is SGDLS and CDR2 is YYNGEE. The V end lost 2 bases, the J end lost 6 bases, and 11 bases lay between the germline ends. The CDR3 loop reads CASSVGGEAGELFF. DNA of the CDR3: TGTGCCAGCAGCGTTGGGGGAGAGGCCGGGGAGCTGTTTTTT.

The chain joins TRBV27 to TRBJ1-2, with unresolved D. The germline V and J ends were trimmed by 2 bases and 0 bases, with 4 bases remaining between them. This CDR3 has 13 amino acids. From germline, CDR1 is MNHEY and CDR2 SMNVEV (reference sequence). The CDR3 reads CASSLRANYGYTF. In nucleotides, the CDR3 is TGTGCCAGCAGTTTAAGGGCTAACTATGGCTACACCTTC.

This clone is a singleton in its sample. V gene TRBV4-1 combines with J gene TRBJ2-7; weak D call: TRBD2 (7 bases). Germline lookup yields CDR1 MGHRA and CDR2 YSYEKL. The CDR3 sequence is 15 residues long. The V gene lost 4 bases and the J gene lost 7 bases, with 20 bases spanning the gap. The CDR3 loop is CASSPAGGGLLEQYF. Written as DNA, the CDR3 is TGCGCCAGCAGCCCGGCGGGCGGGGGCCTTTTAGAGCAGTACTTC.

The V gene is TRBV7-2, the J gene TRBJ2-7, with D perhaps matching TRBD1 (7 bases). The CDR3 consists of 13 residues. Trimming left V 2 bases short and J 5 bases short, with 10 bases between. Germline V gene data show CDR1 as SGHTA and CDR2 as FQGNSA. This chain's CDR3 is CASSLSRGDEQYF. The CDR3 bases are TGTGCCAGCAGCTTATCCAGGGGGGACGAGCAGTACTTC.

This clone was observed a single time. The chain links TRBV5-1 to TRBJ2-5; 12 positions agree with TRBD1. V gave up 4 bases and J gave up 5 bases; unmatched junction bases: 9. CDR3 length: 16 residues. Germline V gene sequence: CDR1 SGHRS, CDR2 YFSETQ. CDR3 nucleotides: TGCGCCAGCAGCGTCGCCGGGACAGGGGGCTCGGAGACCCAGTACTTC. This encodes CASSVAGTGGSETQYF.